This T cell receptor beta chain was captured by sequencing in a study of CD8+CD57+ T cells in acquired aplastic anemia. At the level of the study: The average for DNA from sorted CD4+ and CD8+ cells was 3.2 ug. General observations from the study: Both patients and controls carried the same twenty-nine CD8+ CDR3 sequences.

Patients sequenced had flow cytometry evidence of CD8+CD57+ cell expansion. The patients all had a severe acquired aplastic anemia diagnosis. Receipt of therapy had not occurred in any patient by the time of blood sampling. Germline V CDR1 and CDR2: SGHAT, FQDESV (reference sequence). The CDR3 spans 19 residues. CDR3 and TCR beta VDJ profiling relied on genomic DNA as the template. TCRdb independently ran MiXCR on the reads; one entry per CDR3 protein. The sample carries 150,000 to 200,000 distinct CDR3 sequences, 40% to 50% recorded once. This clonotype was seen a few times. Its antigen is unidentified. This clone may be a read error of a much larger clone one base away.

The sample comprised sorted CD4+, CD8+, or CD8+CD57+ T cells (not recorded which) from PBMCs. The J gene is TRBJ2-5, the V gene TRBV11-1, with 8 bases matching TRBD2. The source is a human donor with aplastic anemia. CDR3 bases: TGTGCCAGCAGCCTTCGCCCCGTATCCGGGGGGGGGAGTCAAGGGACCCAGTACTTC. It codes for CASSLRPVSGGGSQGTQYF.